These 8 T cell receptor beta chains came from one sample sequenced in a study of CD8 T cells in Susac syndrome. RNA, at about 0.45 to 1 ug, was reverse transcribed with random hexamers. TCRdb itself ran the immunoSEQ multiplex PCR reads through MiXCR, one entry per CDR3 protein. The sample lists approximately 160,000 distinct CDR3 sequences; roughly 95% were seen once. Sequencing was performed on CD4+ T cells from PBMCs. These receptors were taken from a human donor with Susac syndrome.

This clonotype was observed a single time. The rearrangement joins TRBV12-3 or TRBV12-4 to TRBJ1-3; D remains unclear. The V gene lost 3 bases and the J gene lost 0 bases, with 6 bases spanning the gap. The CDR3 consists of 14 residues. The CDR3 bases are TGTGCCAGCAGTTTCGCCAGCTCTGGAAACACCATATATTTT. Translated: CASSFASSGNTIYF.

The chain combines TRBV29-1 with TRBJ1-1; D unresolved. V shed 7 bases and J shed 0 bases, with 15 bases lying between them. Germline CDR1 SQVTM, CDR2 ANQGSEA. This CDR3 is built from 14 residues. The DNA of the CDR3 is TGCAGCGCCGCCGACTACCCTATGAACACTGAAGCTTTCTTT. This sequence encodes CSAADYPMNTEAFF.

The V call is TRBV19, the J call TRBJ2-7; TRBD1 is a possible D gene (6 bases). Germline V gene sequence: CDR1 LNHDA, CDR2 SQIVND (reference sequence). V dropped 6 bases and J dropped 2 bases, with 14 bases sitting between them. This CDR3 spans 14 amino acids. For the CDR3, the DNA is TGTGCCAGTAGGAAGGGGGACGGTCCCTACGAGCAGTACTTC. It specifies CASRKGDGPYEQYF.

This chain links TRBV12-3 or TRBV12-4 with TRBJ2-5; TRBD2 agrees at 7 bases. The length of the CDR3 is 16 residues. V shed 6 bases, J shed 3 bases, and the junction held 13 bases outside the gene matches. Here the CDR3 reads CASSDTGGGREETQYF. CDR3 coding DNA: TGTGCCAGCAGCGATACGGGGGGAGGGCGAGAAGAGACCCAGTACTTC.

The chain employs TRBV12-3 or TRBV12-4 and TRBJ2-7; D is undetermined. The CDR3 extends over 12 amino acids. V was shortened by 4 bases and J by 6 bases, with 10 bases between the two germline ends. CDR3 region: CASSSSIPEQYF. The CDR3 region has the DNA TGTGCCAGCAGTTCGAGTATCCCCGAGCAGTACTTC.

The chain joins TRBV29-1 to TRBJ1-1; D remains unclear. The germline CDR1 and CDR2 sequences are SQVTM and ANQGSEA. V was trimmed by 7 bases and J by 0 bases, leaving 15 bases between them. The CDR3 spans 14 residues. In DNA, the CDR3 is TGCAGCGCCCAAGGGATACAGTTGAACACTGAAGCTTTCTTT. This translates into CSAQGIQLNTEAFF.

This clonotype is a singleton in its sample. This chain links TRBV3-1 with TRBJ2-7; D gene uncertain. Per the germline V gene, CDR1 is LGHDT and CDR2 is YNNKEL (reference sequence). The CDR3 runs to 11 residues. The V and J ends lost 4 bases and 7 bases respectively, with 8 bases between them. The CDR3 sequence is CASSRSSEQYF. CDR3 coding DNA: TGTGCCAGCAGCCGGTCTTCAGAGCAGTACTTC.

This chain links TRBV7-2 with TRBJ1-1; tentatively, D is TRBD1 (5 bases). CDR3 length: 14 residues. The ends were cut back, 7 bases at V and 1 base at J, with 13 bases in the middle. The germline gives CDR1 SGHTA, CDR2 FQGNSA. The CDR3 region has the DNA TGTGCCAGCAAGCTATCAGGGAGGAACACTGAAGCTTTCTTT. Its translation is CASKLSGRNTEAFF.